Reported below is one TCR beta chain. This record belongs to a study of blood T cell repertoires in COVID-19. Sequencing was performed with immunoSEQ multiplex PCR; in TCRdb, only in-frame clones are kept and a portion is missing. This table holds approximately 200,000 clones, roughly 82% found once. Germline CDR1 reads SGDLS; CDR2 reads YYNGEE. The trim removed 3 bases at V and 3 bases at J, leaving 14 bases unmatched. The CDR3 loop spans 19 amino acids. The receptor was isolated from a man aged 35 to 55 who had recovered from COVID-19. The V call is TRBV9, the J call TRBJ2-7, with 14 nucleotides matching TRBD2. The specimen was PBMCs or T cells enriched from blood (not recorded which). The CDR3 here is CASSAPRGTSGSLVYEQYF. For the CDR3, the DNA is TGTGCCAGCAGCGCGCCCCGCGGGACTAGCGGGAGTTTAGTCTACGAGCAGTACTTC.